A single T cell receptor beta chain is shown here with its context. Its antigen is still unknown. This entry is derived from a study of shared clonotypes between healthy human individuals. Whole-study context: With ages of 18 to 49, the donors were a couple of women and three men.

Libraries were prepared by immunoSEQ multiplex PCR; TCRdb keeps only in-frame clonotypes and omits some of them. This table holds around 990,000 clones, around 77% found once. General study points: The naive CD4 repertoires of a handful of donors were compared, and approximately 5% of clonotypes were shared.

The CDR3 loop spans 17 amino acids. V was pared by 0 bases and J by 3 bases, with 14 bases between. The germline V gene has CDR1 SGHTA and CDR2 FQGTGA. The chain employs TRBV7-3 and TRBJ2-2; D not resolved. Sequencing input: memory CD4+ T cells from PBMCs. The subset: CD45RA-negative fraction. This clonotype originated in a man aged 18-30 years in good health. Some clones in this sample may be carry-over from other donors' samples. This CDR3 is CASSLTLTGRDTGELFF. The CDR3 coding sequence is TGTGCCAGCAGCTTAACGTTGACGGGTCGGGACACCGGGGAGCTGTTTTTT.